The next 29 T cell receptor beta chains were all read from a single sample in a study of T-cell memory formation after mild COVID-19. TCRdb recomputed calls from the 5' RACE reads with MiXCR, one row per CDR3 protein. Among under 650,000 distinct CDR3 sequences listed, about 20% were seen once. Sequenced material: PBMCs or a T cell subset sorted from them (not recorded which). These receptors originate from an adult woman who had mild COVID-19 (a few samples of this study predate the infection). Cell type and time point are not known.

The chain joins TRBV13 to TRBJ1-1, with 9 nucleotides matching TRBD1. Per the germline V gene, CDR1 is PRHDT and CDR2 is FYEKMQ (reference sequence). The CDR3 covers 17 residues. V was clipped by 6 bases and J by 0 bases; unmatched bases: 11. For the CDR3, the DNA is TGTGCCAGCAGGAGTCACTGGACAGGGGTTATGAACACTGAAGCTTTCTTT. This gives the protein CASRSHWTGVMNTEAFF.

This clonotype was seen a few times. CDR3: CASSHSVGLTSGANVLTF. DNA for the CDR3: TGTGCCAGCTCACATTCCGTCGGACTGACATCTGGGGCCAACGTCCTGACTTTC. The chain is built from TRBV18 and TRBJ2-6; a possible D gene is TRBD2 (5 bases). The germline CDR1 and CDR2 sequences are KGHSH and LQKENI. CDR3 length equals 18 residues. The V end was cut by 4 bases, the J end by 1 base, with 17 bases between. The whole variable domain, filled in from reference TRBV18 and TRBJ2-6, reads NAGVMQNPRHLVRRRGQEARLRCSPMKGHSHVYWYRQLPEEGLKFMVYLQKENIIDESGMPKERFSAEFPKEGPSILRIQQVVRGDSAAYFCASSHSVGLTSGANVLTFGAGSRLTVL.

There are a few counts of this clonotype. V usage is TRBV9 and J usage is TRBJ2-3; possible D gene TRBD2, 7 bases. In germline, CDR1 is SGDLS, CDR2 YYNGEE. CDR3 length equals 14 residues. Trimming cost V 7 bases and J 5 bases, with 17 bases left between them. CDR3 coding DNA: TGTGCCAGCGGGGAGGGGGGGCCTGGAGATACGCAGTATTTT. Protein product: CASGEGGPGDTQYF.

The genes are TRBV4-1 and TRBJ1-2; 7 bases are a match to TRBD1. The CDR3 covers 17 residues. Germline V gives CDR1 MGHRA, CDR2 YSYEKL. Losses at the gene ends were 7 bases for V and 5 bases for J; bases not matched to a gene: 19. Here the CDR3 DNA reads TGCGCCAGCATCGACCTTCCATCAGGGGGACAGAGTTATGGCTACACCTTC. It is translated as CASIDLPSGGQSYGYTF.

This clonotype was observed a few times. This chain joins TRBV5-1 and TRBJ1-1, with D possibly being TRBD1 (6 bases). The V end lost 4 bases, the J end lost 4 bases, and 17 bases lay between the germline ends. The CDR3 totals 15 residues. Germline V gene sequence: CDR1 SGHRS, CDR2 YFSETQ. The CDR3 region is CASSPPQGWGTEAFF. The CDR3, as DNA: TGCGCCAGCAGCCCCCCACAGGGATGGGGCACTGAAGCTTTCTTT.

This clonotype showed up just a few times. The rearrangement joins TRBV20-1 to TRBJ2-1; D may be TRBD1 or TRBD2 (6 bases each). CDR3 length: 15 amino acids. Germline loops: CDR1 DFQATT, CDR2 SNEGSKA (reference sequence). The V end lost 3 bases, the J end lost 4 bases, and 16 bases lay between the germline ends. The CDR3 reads CSASPGGGSYNEQFF. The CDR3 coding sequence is TGCAGTGCTAGTCCTGGAGGGGGTTCATACAATGAGCAGTTCTTC.

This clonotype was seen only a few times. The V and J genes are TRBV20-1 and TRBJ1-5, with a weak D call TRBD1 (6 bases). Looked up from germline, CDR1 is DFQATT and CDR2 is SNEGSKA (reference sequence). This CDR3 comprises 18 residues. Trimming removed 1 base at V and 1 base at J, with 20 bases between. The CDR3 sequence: CSARGGGRALSSNQPQHF. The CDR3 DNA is TGCAGTGCTAGAGGAGGGGGGAGGGCCCTTTCGAGCAATCAGCCCCAGCATTTT.

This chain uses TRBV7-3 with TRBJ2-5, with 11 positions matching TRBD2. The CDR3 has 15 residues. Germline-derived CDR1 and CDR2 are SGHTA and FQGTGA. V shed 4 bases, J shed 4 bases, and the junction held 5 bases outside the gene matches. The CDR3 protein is CASSWTSGPRETQYF. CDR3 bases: TGTGCCAGCAGCTGGACTAGCGGGCCCCGAGAGACCCAGTACTTC.

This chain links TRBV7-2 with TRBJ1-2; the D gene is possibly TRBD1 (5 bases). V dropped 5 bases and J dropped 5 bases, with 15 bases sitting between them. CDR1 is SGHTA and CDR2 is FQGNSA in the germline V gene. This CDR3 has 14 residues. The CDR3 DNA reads TGTGCCAGCAGCCAAAGCCGGGACGGGTATGGCTACACCTTC. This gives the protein CASSQSRDGYGYTF. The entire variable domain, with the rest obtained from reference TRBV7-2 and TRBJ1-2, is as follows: GAGVSQSPSNKVTEKGKDVELRCDPISGHTALYWYRQSLGQGLEFLIYFQGNSAPDKSGLPSDRFSAERTGGSVSTLTIQRTQQEDSAVYLCASSQSRDGYGYTFGSGTRLTVV.

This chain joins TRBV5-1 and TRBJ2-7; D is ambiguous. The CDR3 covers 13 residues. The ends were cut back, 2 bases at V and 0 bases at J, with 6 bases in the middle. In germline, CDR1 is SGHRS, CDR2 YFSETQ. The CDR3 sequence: CASSFIASYEQYF. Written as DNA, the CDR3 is TGCGCCAGCAGCTTTATTGCCTCCTACGAGCAGTACTTC.

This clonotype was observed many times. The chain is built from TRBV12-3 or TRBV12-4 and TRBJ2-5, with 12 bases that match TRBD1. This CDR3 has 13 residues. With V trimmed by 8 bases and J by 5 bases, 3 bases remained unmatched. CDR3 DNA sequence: TGTGCCAGCGGGACAGGGGGCCACGAGACCCAGTACTTC. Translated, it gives CASGTGGHETQYF.

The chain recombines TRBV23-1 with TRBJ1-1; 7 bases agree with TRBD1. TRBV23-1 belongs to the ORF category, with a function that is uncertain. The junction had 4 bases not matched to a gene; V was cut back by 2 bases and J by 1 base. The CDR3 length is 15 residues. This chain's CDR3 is CASSQLQGRNTEAFF. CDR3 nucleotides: TGCGCCAGCAGTCAACTACAGGGGAGGAACACTGAAGCTTTCTTT.

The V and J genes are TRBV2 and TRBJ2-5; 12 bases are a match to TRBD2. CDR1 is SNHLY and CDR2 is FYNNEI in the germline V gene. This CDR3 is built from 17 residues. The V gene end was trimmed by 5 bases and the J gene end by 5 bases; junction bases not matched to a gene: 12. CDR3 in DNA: TGTGCCAGCAGTCCCCAATTACTAGCGGGAGGACGGGAGACCCAGTACTTC. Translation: CASSPQLLAGGRETQYF.

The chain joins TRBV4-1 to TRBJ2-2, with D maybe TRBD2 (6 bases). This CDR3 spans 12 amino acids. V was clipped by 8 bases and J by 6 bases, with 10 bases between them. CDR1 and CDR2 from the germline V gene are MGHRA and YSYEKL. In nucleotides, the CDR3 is TGCGCCAGCGGAGGGCAGGCCGGGGAGCTGTTTTTT. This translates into CASGGQAGELFF.

CDR3 loop: CASSLESNTGELFF. CDR3 DNA sequence: TGTGCCAGCAGCTTAGAGTCGAACACCGGGGAGCTGTTTTTT. The chain uses TRBV7-6 and TRBJ2-2; no reliable D call. The V end lost 1 base, the J end lost 0 bases, and 3 bases lay between the germline ends. CDR3 length: 14 amino acids. Germline-derived CDR1 and CDR2 are SGHVS and FNYEAQ.

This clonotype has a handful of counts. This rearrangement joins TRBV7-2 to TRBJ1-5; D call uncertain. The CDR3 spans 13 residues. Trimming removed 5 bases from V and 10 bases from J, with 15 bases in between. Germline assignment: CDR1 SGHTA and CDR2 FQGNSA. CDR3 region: CASSPMKITPQHF. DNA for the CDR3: TGTGCCAGCAGCCCCATGAAGATCACACCCCAGCATTTT. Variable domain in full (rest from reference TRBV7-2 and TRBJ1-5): GAGVSQSPSNKVTEKGKDVELRCDPISGHTALYWYRQSLGQGLEFLIYFQGNSAPDKSGLPSDRFSAERTGGSVSTLTIQRTQQEDSAVYLCASSPMKITPQHFGDGTRLSIL.

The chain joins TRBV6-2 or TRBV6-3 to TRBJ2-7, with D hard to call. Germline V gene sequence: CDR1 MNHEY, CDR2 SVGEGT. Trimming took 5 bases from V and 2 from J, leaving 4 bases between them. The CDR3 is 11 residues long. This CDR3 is CASSETYEQYF. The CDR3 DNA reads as TGTGCCAGCAGTGAAACCTACGAGCAGTACTTC.

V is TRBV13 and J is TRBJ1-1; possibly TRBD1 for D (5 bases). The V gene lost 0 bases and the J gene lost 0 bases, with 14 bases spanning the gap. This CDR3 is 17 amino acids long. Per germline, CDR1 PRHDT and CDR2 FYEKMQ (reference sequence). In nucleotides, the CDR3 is TGTGCCAGCAGCTTAGGAAGGTGGGAGGGACTGAACACTGAAGCTTTCTTT. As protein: CASSLGRWEGLNTEAFF. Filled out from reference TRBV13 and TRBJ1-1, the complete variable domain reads AAGVIQSPRHLIKEKRETATLKCYPIPRHDTVYWYQQGPGQDPQFLISFYEKMQSDKGSIPDRFSAQQFSDYHSELNMSSLELGDSALYFCASSLGRWEGLNTEAFFGQGTRLTVV.

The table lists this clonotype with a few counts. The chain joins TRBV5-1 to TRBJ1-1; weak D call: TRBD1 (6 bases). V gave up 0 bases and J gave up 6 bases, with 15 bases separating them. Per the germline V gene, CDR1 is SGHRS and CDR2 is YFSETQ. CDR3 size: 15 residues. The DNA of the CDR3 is TGCGCCAGCAGCTTGGGAGACAGGTATGAGGCTGAAGCTTTCTTT. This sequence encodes CASSLGDRYEAEAFF.

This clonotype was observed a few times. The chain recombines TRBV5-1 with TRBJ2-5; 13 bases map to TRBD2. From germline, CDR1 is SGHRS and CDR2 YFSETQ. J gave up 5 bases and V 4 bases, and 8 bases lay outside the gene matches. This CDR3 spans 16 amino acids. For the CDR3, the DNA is TGCGCCAGCAGCATACTAGCGGGAGGGCCGGTGGAGACCCAGTACTTC. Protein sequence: CASSILAGGPVETQYF.

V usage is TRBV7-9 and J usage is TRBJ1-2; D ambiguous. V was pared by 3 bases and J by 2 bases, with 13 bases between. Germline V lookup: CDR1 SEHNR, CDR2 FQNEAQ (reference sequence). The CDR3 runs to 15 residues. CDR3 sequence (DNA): TGTGCCAGCAGCTTTTCGGGCAGGCCAAACTATGGCTACACCTTC. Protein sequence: CASSFSGRPNYGYTF.

CDR3 nucleotide sequence: TGCAGTGCTTCGGACGGAATGAACACTGAAGCTTTCTTT. This sequence encodes CSASDGMNTEAFF. This chain joins TRBV20-1 and TRBJ1-1; D gene uncertain. Germline lookup yields CDR1 DFQATT and CDR2 SNEGSKA (reference sequence). With 5 bases removed from V and 0 bases from J, the gap between germline ends came to 10 bases. This CDR3 has 13 amino acids.

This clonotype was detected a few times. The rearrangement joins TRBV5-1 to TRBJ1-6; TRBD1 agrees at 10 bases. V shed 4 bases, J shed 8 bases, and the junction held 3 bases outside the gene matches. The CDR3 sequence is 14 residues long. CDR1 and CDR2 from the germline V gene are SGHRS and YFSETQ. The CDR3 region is CASSQGQGDSPLHF. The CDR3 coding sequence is TGCGCCAGCAGCCAAGGACAGGGGGATTCACCCCTCCACTTT.

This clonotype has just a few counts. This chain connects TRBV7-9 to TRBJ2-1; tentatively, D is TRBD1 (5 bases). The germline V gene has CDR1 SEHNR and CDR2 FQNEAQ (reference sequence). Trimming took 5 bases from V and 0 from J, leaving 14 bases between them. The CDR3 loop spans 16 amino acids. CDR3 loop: CASSRNQGNSYNEQFF. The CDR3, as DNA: TGTGCCAGCAGCCGGAACCAGGGTAACTCCTACAATGAGCAGTTCTTC.

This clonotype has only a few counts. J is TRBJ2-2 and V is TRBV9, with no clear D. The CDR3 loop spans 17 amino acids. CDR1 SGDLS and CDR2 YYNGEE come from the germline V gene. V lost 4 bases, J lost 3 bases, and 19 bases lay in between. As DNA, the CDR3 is TGTGCCAGCAGCACTGGGCCCTCCCGCGAGGACACCGGGGAGCTGTTTTTT. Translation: CASSTGPSREDTGELFF.

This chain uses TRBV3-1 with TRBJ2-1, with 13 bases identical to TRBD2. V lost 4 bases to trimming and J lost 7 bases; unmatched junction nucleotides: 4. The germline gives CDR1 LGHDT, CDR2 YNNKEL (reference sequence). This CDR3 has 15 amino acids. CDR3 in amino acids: CASSLTTSGGNEQFF. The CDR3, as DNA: TGTGCCAGCAGCCTAACGACTAGCGGGGGGAATGAGCAGTTCTTC.

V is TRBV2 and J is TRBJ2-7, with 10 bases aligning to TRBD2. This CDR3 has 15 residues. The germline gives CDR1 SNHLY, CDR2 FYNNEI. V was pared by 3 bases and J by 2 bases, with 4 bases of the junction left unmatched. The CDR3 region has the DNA TGTGCCAGCAGTGATATTAGCGGGAGGACCTACGAGCAGTACTTC. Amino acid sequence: CASSDISGRTYEQYF.

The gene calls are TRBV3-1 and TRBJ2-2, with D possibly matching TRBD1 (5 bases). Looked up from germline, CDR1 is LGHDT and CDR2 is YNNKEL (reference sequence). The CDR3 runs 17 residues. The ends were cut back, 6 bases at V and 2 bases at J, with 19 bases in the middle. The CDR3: CASSPPGDSYNTGELFF. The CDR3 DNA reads TGTGCCAGCAGTCCCCCCGGTGACAGTTACAACACCGGGGAGCTGTTTTTT.

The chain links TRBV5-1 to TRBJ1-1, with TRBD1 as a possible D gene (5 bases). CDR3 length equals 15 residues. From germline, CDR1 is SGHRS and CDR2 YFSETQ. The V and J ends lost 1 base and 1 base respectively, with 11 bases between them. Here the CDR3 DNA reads TGCGCCAGCAGCTTGAGGGACGGCAGGAACACTGAAGCTTTCTTT. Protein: CASSLRDGRNTEAFF.